A selection of T cell receptor beta chains follows, all from one sample in a study of metastatic and nonmetastatic thyroid tumors. TCRdb re-called the PCR reads via MiXCR. Seen here are around 65,000 clones, 14% observed once, and the top ten hold 6.5%. Sequencing used blood. The receptor set was obtained from a male donor with papillary thyroid cancer or a benign thyroid nodule (not recorded which). Some clones in this sample may be carry-over from other donors' samples. CDR3s include the opening cysteine and the closing phenylalanine or tryptophan. The order of the fields is J gene, V gene, D gene, clone size, CDR3 protein, CDR3 DNA. D genes are given only for firm matches. Expanded clones are given a class, and other clones once, few, many or no size at all.

>TRBJ2-5|TRBV3-1|TRBD2|many
CASRPGTSVETQYF
TGTGCCAGCAGGCCCGGGACTAGCGTAGAGACCCAGTACTTC
>TRBJ2-1|TRBV9|-|many
CASSRSYNEQFF
TGTGCCAGCAGCCGTTCCTACAATGAGCAGTTCTTC
>TRBJ1-5|TRBV10-1|-|many
CASSESIQPQHF
TGCGCCAGCAGTGAGTCGATACAGCCCCAGCATTTT
>TRBJ2-7|TRBV27|-|many
CASSPRVAYEQYF
TGTGCCAGCAGTCCCCGCGTGGCCTACGAGCAGTACTTC
>TRBJ1-2|TRBV3-1|-|many
CASSHRDFNYGYTF
TGTGCCAGCAGCCATCGGGATTTTAACTATGGCTACACCTTC
>TRBJ2-1|TRBV29-1|-|many
CSAYRGGNEQFF
TGCAGCGCTTATAGGGGGGGCAATGAGCAGTTCTTC
>TRBJ2-7|TRBV28|TRBD2|many
CASSFARTSGRARRVHEQYF
TGTGCCAGCAGTTTTGCCCGGACTAGCGGGAGGGCCCGAAGAGTCCACGAGCAGTACTTC
>TRBJ2-5|TRBV2|-|many
CASSGLQGRGETQYF
TGTGCCAGCAGTGGACTACAGGGGCGGGGAGAGACCCAGTACTTC
>TRBJ1-4|TRBV2|TRBD1|-
CASSAWDRMVTVGEKLFF
TGTGCCAGCAGCGCATGGGACAGAATGGTCACCGTGGGGGAAAAACTGTTTTTT
>TRBJ1-6|TRBV9|-|many
CASSTNQGIGSPLHF
TGTGCCAGCAGCACCAATCAGGGTATAGGCTCACCCCTCCACTTT
>TRBJ1-1|TRBV9|-|-
CASSVAGANTEAFF
TGTGCCAGCAGCGTAGCAGGGGCCAACACTGAAGCTTTCTTT
>TRBJ1-1|TRBV15|TRBD1|many
CATSRRQGGGEAFF
TGTGCCACCAGCAGACGACAGGGGGGCGGTGAAGCTTTCTTT
>TRBJ2-1|TRBV5-1|TRBD2|many
CASSETSGTHNEQFF
TGCGCCAGCAGCGAGACTAGCGGGACCCACAATGAGCAGTTCTTC
>TRBJ2-6|TRBV19|TRBD1|many
CASSIPRDRLPGANVLTF
TGTGCCAGTAGTATCCCCCGGGACAGGCTACCTGGGGCCAACGTCCTGACTTTC
>TRBJ1-1|TRBV5-1|-|many
CASRLEGYTEAFF
TGCGCCAGCAGGCTTGAGGGGTACACTGAAGCTTTCTTT
>TRBJ2-1|TRBV28|-|-
CASIPPPLRCLYNEQFF
TGTGCCAGCATCCCTCCCCCGCTAAGGTGCCTGTACAATGAGCAGTTCTTC
>TRBJ2-1|TRBV10-3|TRBD1|-
CAISYSFRSSRGNGDEQFF
TGTGCCATCAGTTACTCGTTCAGGTCCTCCAGGGGGAATGGCGATGAGCAGTTCTTC
>TRBJ1-5|TRBV5-1|-|-
CASRLTGTGNQPQHF
TGCGCCAGCAGACTAACAGGGACGGGCAATCAGCCCCAGCATTTT
>TRBJ2-2|TRBV20-1|TRBD1|-
CSASFGGDRGQLFF
TGCAGTGCTAGTTTCGGGGGGGACAGGGGGCAGCTGTTTTTT
>TRBJ1-4|TRBV11-2|TRBD1|many
CASSPGTGGEKLFF
TGTGCCAGCAGCCCGGGGACAGGGGGTGAAAAACTGTTTTTT
>TRBJ1-1|TRBV5-1|-|many
CASSLGPTQGGSEAFF
TGCGCCAGCAGCTTGGGGCCAACACAGGGAGGGTCTGAAGCTTTCTTT
>TRBJ1-1|TRBV6-4|TRBD1|few
CASSFPTGVRAEAFF
TGTGCCAGCAGCTTTCCAACAGGGGTTCGTGCTGAAGCTTTCTTT
>TRBJ2-5|TRBV6-5|-|many
CASSYREQETQYF
TGTGCCAGCAGTTACAGGGAACAAGAGACCCAGTACTTC
>TRBJ1-2|TRBV12-3/TRBV12-4|-|many
CASSFIRGYGYTF
TGTGCCAGCAGTTTTATTCGGGGGTATGGCTACACCTTC
>TRBJ2-2|TRBV7-9|-|many
CASSPGSNTGELFF
TGTGCCAGCAGTCCAGGTTCGAACACCGGGGAGCTGTTTTTT
>TRBJ1-2|TRBV5-4|TRBD1|-
CASSSDRGWNGYTF
TGTGCCAGCAGTTCGGACAGGGGGTGGAACGGCTACACCTTC
>TRBJ2-1|TRBV7-7|-|-
CANSLGRYNEQFF
TGTGCTAACAGCTTAGGCAGGTACAATGAGCAGTTCTTC
>TRBJ2-5|TRBV18|TRBD1|many
CASSHRDRVGKTQYF
TGTGCCAGCTCGCACCGGGACAGGGTTGGAAAGACCCAGTACTTC
>TRBJ1-2|TRBV5-4|-|many
CASSALSMGQGMGYTF
TGTGCCAGCAGCGCGTTATCAATGGGGCAGGGTATGGGTTACACCTTC
>TRBJ2-1|TRBV28|TRBD2|many
CASSEREWDEQFF
TGTGCCAGCAGCGAGCGGGAGTGGGATGAGCAGTTCTTC
>TRBJ1-1|TRBV4-1|-|many
CASSQMDGNTEAFF
TGCGCCAGCAGCCAAATGGACGGGAACACTGAAGCTTTCTTT
>TRBJ2-3|TRBV12-3/TRBV12-4|TRBD2|many
CASTQTSGRDTQYF
TGTGCCAGCACCCAGACTAGCGGGAGAGATACGCAGTATTTT
>TRBJ1-2|TRBV29-1|-|many
CSVEGTREGYGYTF
TGCAGCGTTGAGGGGACACGAGAAGGGTATGGCTACACCTTC
>TRBJ2-1|TRBV3-1|-|many
CASSQDQGVAYNEQFF
TGTGCCAGCAGCCAAGATCAGGGAGTAGCTTACAATGAGCAGTTCTTC
>TRBJ2-1|TRBV5-4|-|many
CASSQGPEQFF
TGTGCCAGCAGCCAGGGCCCGGAGCAGTTCTTC
>TRBJ2-1|TRBV5-1|TRBD2|many
CASSLLAGGGDEQFF
TGCGCCAGCAGCTTACTAGCGGGAGGAGGGGATGAGCAGTTCTTC